The 24 T cell receptor beta chains presented below share a single source sample, sequenced in a study of cytomegalovirus exposure and HLA in healthy donors. Researchers ran the PCR with 60 Vbeta and 13 Jbeta primers. Data came from immunoSEQ multiplex PCR; TCRdb stores just in-frame clones and leaves some out. The profile shows 150,000 to 200,000 clones, 62% of them singletons. Sample: PBMCs. These receptors all come from a man aged 40-55 years in good health and CMV-seronegative.

This chain links TRBV27 with TRBJ2-7; TRBD2 agrees at 8 bases. The CDR3 length is 16 residues. V dropped 3 bases and J dropped 3; count of bases not matched to a gene: 10. CDR1 and CDR2 from the germline V gene are MNHEY and SMNVEV (reference sequence). Here the CDR3 reads CASSLEGTGGGYEQYF. The CDR3, as DNA: TGTGCCAGCAGTTTGGAAGGAACGGGGGGGGGCTACGAGCAGTACTTC.

This clone has just a few counts. The chain joins TRBV5-1 to TRBJ2-5; the D gene is possibly TRBD2 (5 bases). V lost 0 bases to trimming and J lost 1 base, with 7 bases between them. The CDR3 is 14 residues long. Germline values: CDR1 SGHRS, CDR2 YFSETQ. The CDR3 is CASSLEAAQETQYF. CDR3 nucleotides: TGCGCCAGCAGCTTGGAAGCGGCCCAAGAGACCCAGTACTTC. Variable domain in full (rest from reference TRBV5-1 and TRBJ2-5): KAGVTQTPRYLIKTRGQQVTLSCSPISGHRSVSWYQQTPGQGLQFLFEYFSETQRNKGNFPGRFSGRQFSNSRSEMNVSTLELGDSALYLCASSLEAAQETQYFGPGTRLLVL.

The chain employs TRBV7-6 and TRBJ1-3; 9 positions agree with TRBD1. This CDR3 has 16 residues. CDR1 and CDR2 from the germline V gene are SGHVS and FNYEAQ. V shed 3 bases, J shed 3 bases, and the junction held 6 bases outside the gene matches. DNA of the CDR3: TGTGCCAGCAGCTTTGGGACAGGGCGAGTTGGAAACACCATATATTTT. This encodes CASSFGTGRVGNTIYF. Full variable domain (missing parts from reference TRBV7-6 and TRBJ1-3): GAGVSQSPRYKVTKRGQDVALRCDPISGHVSLYWYRQALGQGPEFLTYFNYEAQQDKSGLPNDRFSAERPEGSISTLTIQRTEQRDSAMYRCASSFGTGRVGNTIYFGEGSWLTVV.

The gene calls are TRBV2 and TRBJ2-1; no firm D call. Germline CDR1 reads SNHLY; CDR2 reads FYNNEI. This CDR3 has 14 amino acids. V was cut by 7 bases and J by 3 bases, with 13 bases left in between. In DNA form, the CDR3 reads TGTGCCAGCATTCGAATGGCAGGCTACAATGAGCAGTTCTTC. Translated, it gives CASIRMAGYNEQFF.

The chain employs TRBV5-1 and TRBJ2-6, with D tentatively TRBD1 (6 bases). CDR3 length: 16 residues. Germline V gene lookup returns CDR1 SGHRS and CDR2 YFSETQ. V was trimmed by 4 bases and J by 2 bases, leaving 13 bases between them. This CDR3 reads CASSRLPGAGANVLTF. In DNA form, the CDR3 reads TGCGCCAGCAGCCGCCTCCCAGGGGCTGGGGCCAACGTCCTGACTTTC. Combining the CDR3 with reference TRBV5-1 and TRBJ2-6 gives the whole variable domain KAGVTQTPRYLIKTRGQQVTLSCSPISGHRSVSWYQQTPGQGLQFLFEYFSETQRNKGNFPGRFSGRQFSNSRSEMNVSTLELGDSALYLCASSRLPGAGANVLTFGAGSRLTVL.

This sequence joins TRBV5-8 and TRBJ2-1; TRBD2 matches 8 bases. The V and J ends lost 0 bases and 11 bases, in that order; junction bases with no gene match: 10. The germline V gene encodes CDR1 SGHTS and CDR2 YDEGEE. This CDR3 has 15 amino acids. CDR3 region: CASSLGRTSHSQQFF. The DNA for the CDR3 is TGTGCCAGCAGCTTGGGTAGGACTAGCCATAGTCAGCAGTTCTTC.

This clone was observed a handful of times. V and J are TRBV29-1 and TRBJ2-3; 9 bases map to TRBD2. V lost 4 bases, J lost 3 bases, and 2 bases stayed unmatched. CDR3 length: 13 amino acids. From germline, CDR1 is SQVTM and CDR2 ANQGSEA. This CDR3 reads CSVGLAETDTQYF. In DNA form, the CDR3 reads TGCAGCGTTGGACTAGCGGAGACAGATACGCAGTATTTT.

On this clone itself: The junction departs from the called germline gene at one end, perhaps through a read error. The chain has TRBV7-8 and TRBJ1-3; D remains unclear. Germline loops: CDR1 SGHVS, CDR2 FQNEAQ. The length of the CDR3 is 17 residues. CDR3 protein: CAGSSREATTLGNTIYF. The CDR3 DNA sequence: TGTGCCGGCAGCTCCCGGGAGGCTACAACCCTTGGAAACACCATATATTTT.

V gene TRBV27 combines with J gene TRBJ2-7; no clear D. The CDR3 totals 12 residues. In germline, CDR1 is MNHEY, CDR2 SMNVEV (reference sequence). V lost 5 bases to trimming and J lost 4 bases, with 9 bases between them. The CDR3 DNA reads TGTGCCAGCAGTCGCCAACAATACGAGCAGTACTTC. This sequence encodes CASSRQQYEQYF.

The chain employs TRBV14 and TRBJ2-7; 8 nucleotides agree with TRBD1. The trim removed 4 bases at V and 3 bases at J, leaving 8 bases unmatched. This CDR3 region has 15 residues. Germline V gene sequence: CDR1 SGHDN, CDR2 FVKESK. The CDR3 sequence is CASSLGQGGSYEQYF. CDR3 bases: TGTGCCAGCAGCCTCGGACAGGGCGGAAGCTACGAGCAGTACTTC.

This rearrangement joins TRBV30 to TRBJ1-5; D is uncertain. CDR1 is GTSNPN, CDR2 SVGIG, per germline (reference sequence). This CDR3 is 16 amino acids long. Trimming cost V 0 bases and J 1 base, with 13 bases left between them. The CDR3, as DNA: TGTGCCTGGAGTGTACGCGCCCCGGGAAGCAATCAGCCCCAGCATTTT. Translation gives CAWSVRAPGSNQPQHF.

The chain has TRBV5-6 and TRBJ1-3; 7 bases align to TRBD1. The CDR3 sequence is 16 residues long. V lost 0 bases to trimming and J lost 3 bases; unmatched junction nucleotides: 6. Per germline, CDR1 SGHDT and CDR2 YYEEEE. The CDR3 region has the DNA TGTGCCAGCAGCTTGGCTCAGGGGGTTGTTGGAAACACCATATATTTT. Residues: CASSLAQGVVGNTIYF.

This clone was observed a handful of times. The genes are TRBV27 and TRBJ1-1; D gene uncertain. Germline assignment: CDR1 MNHEY and CDR2 SMNVEV (reference sequence). The V end was cut by 6 bases, the J end by 0 bases, with 8 bases between. The CDR3 is 13 residues long. The chain's CDR3 is CASRPTLNTEAFF. The CDR3, as DNA: TGTGCCAGCAGACCGACATTGAACACTGAAGCTTTCTTT.

The CDR3 loop is CASSIPGLVYEQYF. In nucleotides, the CDR3 is TGTGCCAGTAGTATCCCCGGACTAGTCTACGAGCAGTACTTC. The V call is TRBV19, the J call TRBJ2-7; 7 bases agree with TRBD2. This CDR3 is 14 amino acids long. The V segment lost 3 bases and the J segment 3 bases; nucleotides outside the gene matches: 5. The germline CDR1 and CDR2 sequences are LNHDA and SQIVND (reference sequence).

V and J are TRBV14 and TRBJ1-5; 7 bases align to TRBD1. Germline CDR1 and CDR2: SGHDN and FVKESK. The V and J ends lost 1 base and 3 bases, in that order; junction bases with no gene match: 3. The CDR3 consists of 15 residues. CDR3 DNA sequence: TGTGCCAGCAGCCAAGGGACAGGCCTCAATCAGCCCCAGCATTTT. Translating it yields CASSQGTGLNQPQHF.

V usage is TRBV18 and J usage is TRBJ2-5; 9 bases are shared with TRBD2. V was pared by 5 bases and J by 3 bases, with 4 bases of the junction left unmatched. This CDR3 region has 14 residues. Germline values: CDR1 KGHSH, CDR2 LQKENI. The CDR3 reads CASSWTSVEETQYF. The CDR3 DNA reads as TGTGCCAGCTCATGGACTAGCGTAGAAGAGACCCAGTACTTC.

The J gene is TRBJ2-2, the V gene TRBV5-1, with 7 bases identical to TRBD1. Unmatched junction bases numbered 4, after V lost 4 bases and J lost 1 base. The CDR3 totals 15 residues. In germline, CDR1 is SGHRS, CDR2 YFSETQ. CDR3 amino acids: CASSIGTVNTGELFF. The CDR3 DNA sequence: TGCGCCAGCAGCATAGGGACAGTGAACACCGGGGAGCTGTTTTTT.

This sequence joins TRBV11-2 and TRBJ2-1; possibly TRBD2 for D (6 bases). Between the trimmed V and J ends, which lost 8 bases and 0 bases, there was a span of 17 bases. This CDR3 has 16 amino acids. CDR1 SGHAT and CDR2 FQNNGV come from the germline V gene. CDR3: CASYGGDPHSYNEQFF. The CDR3, as DNA: TGTGCCAGCTACGGCGGGGACCCCCACTCCTACAATGAGCAGTTCTTC.

The chain recombines TRBV27 with TRBJ1-2, with D hard to call. The CDR3 is 13 amino acids. Germline loops: CDR1 MNHEY, CDR2 SMNVEV (reference sequence). V was trimmed by 6 bases and J by 5 bases, leaving 13 bases between them. CDR3 protein: CASRRNAYYGYTF. For the CDR3, the DNA is TGTGCCAGCAGGAGGAATGCCTATTATGGCTACACCTTC.

The chain has TRBV27 and TRBJ1-1; D remains unclear. CDR1 and CDR2 (germline): MNHEY, SMNVEV (reference sequence). CDR3 length: 14 residues. V lost 3 bases to trimming and J lost 4 bases, with 12 bases between them. The CDR3 DNA sequence: TGTGCCAGCAGTTTTGGAGGGCTTCGCACTGAAGCTTTCTTT. Translated: CASSFGGLRTEAFF.

This clone was seen a handful of times. The chain uses TRBV5-1 and TRBJ2-1, with 8 bases matching TRBD1. The CDR3 has 13 residues. Trimming took 7 bases from V and 6 from J; bases not matched to a gene: 6. Germline CDR1 reads SGHRS; CDR2 reads YFSETQ. CDR3 loop: CASLDRGANEQFF. In nucleotides, the CDR3 is TGCGCCAGCCTCGACAGGGGAGCCAATGAGCAGTTCTTC.

This clone showed up just a few times. The chain uses TRBV6-6 and TRBJ1-6; tentatively, D is TRBD1 (5 bases). The V gene's germline CDR1 is MNHNY and CDR2 SVGAGI (reference sequence). The CDR3 length is 15 residues. V dropped 5 bases and J dropped 9 bases, with 17 bases sitting between them. This CDR3 is CASSDDQAQGSPLHF. Written as DNA, the CDR3 is TGTGCCAGCAGTGATGATCAGGCCCAGGGTTCACCCCTCCACTTT.

This clone was seen a few times. V usage is TRBV5-4 and J usage is TRBJ2-1, with D maybe TRBD2 (6 bases). In germline, CDR1 is SGHNT, CDR2 YYREEE (reference sequence). This CDR3 has 15 residues. Between the trimmed V and J ends, which lost 10 bases and 2 bases, there was a span of 19 bases. The CDR3 sequence: CASSSRGSPYNEQFF. CDR3 nucleotides: TGTGCCTCCTCCTCTCGGGGGAGTCCCTACAATGAGCAGTTCTTC.

CDR3 coding DNA: TGTGCCAGCAACCCTTTCGGGGACTACGGGTACGAGCAGTACTTC. Its protein product is CASNPFGDYGYEQYF. V usage is TRBV7-9 and J usage is TRBJ2-7; 7 nucleotides match TRBD2. The CDR3 is 15 amino acids. Unmatched junction bases numbered 13, after V lost 7 bases and J lost 4 bases. Per the germline V gene, CDR1 is SEHNR and CDR2 is FQNEAQ (reference sequence).